This entry lists 18 T cell receptor beta chains sequenced from one sample in a study of cytomegalovirus exposure and HLA in healthy donors. Repertoires were generated with immunoSEQ multiplex PCR, while TCRdb's copy carries only in-frame clones and drops some. The sample has hundreds of thousands of clones, around four fifths seen once. Material: PBMCs. Receptors were obtained from a woman in her thirties in good health and CMV-seropositive.

The CDR3 DNA follows: TGCGCCAGCAGCTTGAGAGACTATGGCTACACCTTC. Amino acid sequence: CASSLRDYGYTF. The chain links TRBV5-1 to TRBJ1-2; D gene unclear. The CDR3 spans 12 residues. Trimming pared 1 base from V and 3 bases from J, leaving 4 bases between. Germline assignment: CDR1 SGHRS and CDR2 YFSETQ.

The CDR3 DNA sequence: TGTGCCAGCAGCTCCTCGGGGAGGTTAGCGGGAGGTAGAAATGAGCAGTTCTTC. Protein product: CASSSSGRLAGGRNEQFF. The chain combines TRBV11-2 with TRBJ2-1; TRBD2 aligns across 10 bases. J was trimmed by 7 bases and V by 4 bases; bases with no gene match: 16. Germline lookup yields CDR1 SGHAT and CDR2 FQNNGV. The CDR3 is 18 residues long. Using reference TRBV11-2 and TRBJ2-1 for the parts outside the CDR3, the full variable domain is EAGVAQSPRYKIIEKRQSVAFWCNPISGHATLYWYQQILGQGPKLLIQFQNNGVVDDSQLPKDRFSAERLKGVDSTLKIQPAKLEDSAVYLCASSSSGRLAGGRNEQFFGPGTRLTVL.

The genes are TRBV28 and TRBJ2-2, with 9 bases that match TRBD2. This CDR3 region has 18 residues. The V gene end was trimmed by 7 bases and the J gene end by 4 bases; junction bases not matched to a gene: 16. Germline CDR1 reads MDHEN; CDR2 reads SYDVKM. The CDR3 DNA reads TGTGCCAGCACATGGCGCGGCGGGAGGGCCGGTCGCACCGGGGAGCTGTTTTTT. Protein product: CASTWRGGRAGRTGELFF.

The chain combines TRBV25-1 with TRBJ1-4; no firm D call. This CDR3 region has 13 residues. The ends were cut back, 6 bases at V and 7 bases at J, with 12 bases in the middle. The germline V gene encodes CDR1 MGHDK and CDR2 SYGVNS. The CDR3 loop reads CASSYENVEKLFF. The CDR3 bases are TGTGCCAGCAGCTACGAGAACGTTGAAAAACTGTTTTTT.

This chain links TRBV6-6 with TRBJ2-5, with 7 bases aligning to TRBD2. CDR1 and CDR2 from the germline V gene are MNHNY and SVGAGI (reference sequence). V lost 4 bases and J lost 3; bases outside the gene matches: 5. There are 14 residues in the CDR3. CDR3 loop: CASSSSRGEETQYF. Here the CDR3 DNA reads TGTGCCAGCAGTTCGAGCCGGGGGGAAGAGACCCAGTACTTC.

The V call is TRBV28, the J call TRBJ1-2, with a possible D match to TRBD1 (6 bases). Between the trimmed V and J ends, which lost 11 bases and 8 bases, there was a span of 18 bases. CDR3 length: 12 residues. Per the germline V gene, CDR1 is MDHEN and CDR2 is SYDVKM. The CDR3 DNA is TGTGCCTTAACGGGGGCTCAAGGCGGCTACACCTTC. Translation gives CALTGAQGGYTF.

The table lists this clone with a few counts. The chain employs TRBV19 and TRBJ1-1, with D possibly TRBD1 on 6 matching bases. Germline values: CDR1 LNHDA, CDR2 SQIVND (reference sequence). Deletions cut 5 bases from V and 9 bases from J, with 22 bases between. The CDR3 is 15 amino acids. CDR3 sequence (DNA): TGTGCCAGTAGTCGGGTGGTCTCAGGGGCTACCCAAGCTTTCTTT. This encodes CASSRVVSGATQAFF.

The chain carries TRBV27 and TRBJ2-5; either TRBD1 or TRBD2 may supply D (5 bases each). V shed 8 bases and J shed 7 bases, with 20 bases lying between them. The CDR3 contains 14 residues. In germline, CDR1 is MNHEY, CDR2 SMNVEV (reference sequence). The CDR3: CASRNQGGGGTQYF. The CDR3 DNA follows: TGTGCCAGCCGTAACCAGGGCGGTGGGGGGACCCAGTACTTC.

The chain combines TRBV7-2 with TRBJ1-2, with 8 bases that match TRBD1. The germline V gene has CDR1 SGHTA and CDR2 FQGNSA. V gave up 2 bases and J gave up 6 bases; unmatched junction bases: 5. This CDR3 has 14 residues. The CDR3 DNA is TGTGCCAGCAGCTTATATCAGGGGGCTGATGGCTACACCTTC. Its translation: CASSLYQGADGYTF.

The rearrangement joins TRBV19 to TRBJ2-7, with TRBD2 matching 9 bases. The CDR3 has 15 amino acids. V lost 6 bases and J lost 6; bases outside the gene matches: 12. CDR1 and CDR2 (germline): LNHDA, SQIVND (reference sequence). The CDR3 is CASSQDGGRALEQYF. The CDR3 DNA is TGTGCCAGTAGCCAAGACGGCGGGAGGGCCCTCGAGCAGTACTTC.

This sequence joins TRBV5-6 and TRBJ1-1; possibly TRBD1 for D (6 bases). CDR3 size: 15 residues. V was shortened by 3 bases and J by 6 bases, with 18 bases between the two germline ends. Per the germline V gene, CDR1 is SGHDT and CDR2 is YYEEEE. CDR3 coding DNA: TGTGCCAGCAGCTCTCAGGGGTATTTCGTCGCTGAAGCTTTCTTT. Protein product: CASSSQGYFVAEAFF.

This clone was observed a single time. This sequence joins TRBV11-2 and TRBJ2-7; TRBD1 agrees at 9 bases. Germline values: CDR1 SGHAT, CDR2 FQNNGV. V was clipped by 4 bases and J by 3 bases; unmatched bases: 4. CDR3 length equals 14 residues. The CDR3 sequence is CASSSGTGSYEQYF. The CDR3 nucleotides are TGTGCCAGCAGCTCCGGGACAGGGAGCTACGAGCAGTACTTC.

J is TRBJ1-4 and V is TRBV10-1; D gene uncertain. The CDR3 sequence is 16 residues long. CDR1 and CDR2 from the germline V gene are WNHNN and SYGVQD (reference sequence). V was clipped by 4 bases and J by 5 bases, with 17 bases between them. The CDR3 bases are TGCGCCAGCAGTGCTTCCGGTTCCCCGGGGAATGAAAAACTGTTTTTT. Protein: CASSASGSPGNEKLFF.

This clone was detected once. This chain connects TRBV18 to TRBJ1-4; possibly TRBD1 for D (5 bases). The V and J ends lost 6 bases and 3 bases respectively, with 20 bases between them. Germline loops: CDR1 KGHSH, CDR2 LQKENI. This CDR3 is built from 17 residues. Here the CDR3 reads CASSDDSTAVPNEKLFF. For the CDR3, the DNA is TGTGCCAGCTCGGACGACAGTACGGCGGTTCCTAATGAAAAACTGTTTTTT.

The rearrangement links TRBV5-8 to TRBJ2-7; D tentatively fits TRBD1 or TRBD2 (5 bases each). Looked up from germline, CDR1 is SGHTS and CDR2 is YDEGEE. The CDR3 runs to 15 residues. The V end was cut by 4 bases, the J end by 2 bases, with 16 bases between. The CDR3 DNA is TGTGCCAGCAGCGAACCGGGACGGGTTACCTACGAGCAGTACTTC. Protein product: CASSEPGRVTYEQYF.

The chain is built from TRBV30 and TRBJ2-1, with a possible D match to TRBD2 (6 bases). The CDR3 contains 14 residues. The V end lost 1 base, the J end lost 8 bases, and 15 bases lay between the germline ends. Germline CDR1 and CDR2: GTSNPN and SVGIG (reference sequence). CDR3 DNA sequence: TGTGCCTGGAGTGAAGCGGGTCGAGGGGATGAGCAGTTCTTC. As protein: CAWSEAGRGDEQFF.

This clone was counted a few times. The V gene is TRBV30, the J gene TRBJ2-5, with D hard to call. Germline V gene lookup returns CDR1 GTSNPN and CDR2 SVGIG (reference sequence). The CDR3 has 13 amino acids. V was trimmed by 2 bases and J by 3 bases, leaving 10 bases between them. The CDR3 DNA follows: TGTGCCTGGAGTCCTTTACTGAAAGAGACCCAGTACTTC. Protein: CAWSPLLKETQYF.

The chain is built from TRBV10-3 and TRBJ2-1; D is tentatively TRBD1 or TRBD2 (5 bases each). The CDR3 sequence is 16 residues long. From germline, CDR1 is ENHRY and CDR2 SYGVKD. The V end lost 3 bases, the J end lost 1 base, and 13 bases lay between the germline ends. CDR3 in DNA: TGTGCCATCAGTGAAATCCGGGACGGATCCTACAATGAGCAGTTCTTC. It codes for CAISEIRDGSYNEQFF.